A single sample gave rise to the 25 T cell receptor beta chains below, sequenced in a study of blood T cell repertoires in COVID-19. Repertoires were generated with immunoSEQ multiplex PCR, while TCRdb's copy carries only in-frame clones and drops some. Among just over 40,000 clones listed, just under 85% were seen once. Sample: peripheral blood. Every receptor here comes from a woman aged 55 to 70 with acute or convalescent COVID-19.

This chain links TRBV16 with TRBJ1-5; 9 bases map to TRBD1. CDR1 is KGHSY and CDR2 is FQNENV in the germline V gene. V gave up 0 bases and J gave up 5 bases; unmatched junction bases: 8. The CDR3 is 17 residues long. Here the CDR3 DNA reads TGTGCCAGCAGCCAATCCTTTGGACAGGGGATCTATCAGCCCCAGCATTTT. It yields the protein CASSQSFGQGIYQPQHF.

This clone was detected only a few times. The chain employs TRBV6-1 and TRBJ1-5, with TRBD1 as a possible D gene (6 bases). The CDR3 spans 15 residues. Per the germline V gene, CDR1 is MNHNS and CDR2 is SASEGT. The ends were cut back, 1 base at V and 5 bases at J, with 12 bases in the middle. The CDR3 region is CASSEDETGHQPQHF. Here the CDR3 DNA reads TGTGCCAGCAGTGAAGATGAAACAGGGCATCAGCCCCAGCATTTT.

The chain is built from TRBV7-2 and TRBJ2-1; D is possibly TRBD1 (5 bases). CDR1 and CDR2 from the germline V gene are SGHTA and FQGNSA. V lost 3 bases and J 9 bases, leaving 12 bases between the germline ends. The CDR3 is 13 amino acids. The CDR3 region is CASSFPGPVEQFF. The CDR3 bases are TGTGCCAGCAGCTTCCCAGGGCCGGTTGAGCAGTTCTTC.

The V call is TRBV24-1, the J call TRBJ2-3; tentatively, D is TRBD1 (6 bases). The CDR3 consists of 16 residues. Germline CDR1 reads KGHDR; CDR2 reads SFDVKD. With 4 bases removed from V and 1 base from J, the gap between germline ends came to 14 bases. The CDR3 sequence is CATSDATGLRTDTQYF. The CDR3 DNA sequence: TGTGCCACCAGTGACGCTACAGGGTTACGCACAGATACGCAGTATTTT.

V and J are TRBV30 and TRBJ1-2; possibly TRBD1 for D (5 bases). This CDR3 is 11 amino acids long. Trimming took off 8 bases at V and 7 bases at J, with 14 bases between the two ends. Looked up from germline, CDR1 is GTSNPN and CDR2 is SVGIG (reference sequence). For the CDR3, the DNA is TGTGCCGGTACGGGACTTCGTGGCTACACCTTC. This codes for CAGTGLRGYTF.

The rearrangement joins TRBV30 to TRBJ2-4; D not certain. Trimming cost V 6 bases and J 5 bases, with 17 bases left between them. The CDR3 runs to 14 residues. Germline CDR1 reads GTSNPN; CDR2 reads SVGIG (reference sequence). The CDR3 reads CACSSGINENIQYF. CDR3 DNA sequence: TGTGCCTGTTCTTCAGGTATCAACGAAAACATTCAGTACTTC.

This clone was observed a single time. The rearrangement uses TRBV19 and TRBJ2-1, with no clear D. Germline CDR1 LNHDA, CDR2 SQIVND (reference sequence). The V and J ends lost 5 bases and 8 bases respectively, with 16 bases between them. CDR3 length: 14 amino acids. This chain's CDR3 is CASSSELSSHEQFF. The CDR3 DNA sequence: TGTGCCAGTAGTTCGGAGCTCTCGAGCCATGAGCAGTTCTTC.

The chain is built from TRBV5-8 and TRBJ2-5; D is possibly TRBD2 (5 bases). The CDR3 spans 15 residues. Between the trimmed V and J ends, which lost 3 bases and 1 base, there was a span of 13 bases. Germline values: CDR1 SGHTS, CDR2 YDEGEE. The CDR3 sequence is CASSSRGRLQETQYF. The CDR3 DNA follows: TGTGCCAGCAGCTCTAGAGGGAGACTCCAAGAGACCCAGTACTTC.

CDR3 DNA sequence: TGTGCCAGTAGCCTGAACGCAGGGGTCGGTTCACCCCTCCACTTT. It yields the protein CASSLNAGVGSPLHF. The gene calls are TRBV19 and TRBJ1-6; tentatively, D is TRBD1 (6 bases). Germline lookup yields CDR1 LNHDA and CDR2 SQIVND (reference sequence). This CDR3 spans 15 amino acids. Trimming took 6 bases from V and 9 from J, leaving 18 bases between them.

This chain joins TRBV24-1 and TRBJ2-3; D unresolved. The CDR3 extends over 13 amino acids. Germline CDR1 reads KGHDR; CDR2 reads SFDVKD. The ends were cut back, 8 bases at V and 2 bases at J, with 10 bases in the middle. The CDR3 coding sequence is TGTGCCACCAATCCGCGGAACACAGATACGCAGTATTTT. Protein sequence: CATNPRNTDTQYF.

The chain joins TRBV18 to TRBJ1-6; D perhaps matches TRBD1 (5 bases). The length of the CDR3 is 14 residues. Trimming removed 2 bases from V and 5 bases from J, with 7 bases in between. Germline V gene sequence: CDR1 KGHSH, CDR2 LQKENI. CDR3 DNA: TGTGCCAGCTCACCAGGGGGGAATAATTCACCCCTCCACTTT. It yields the protein CASSPGGNNSPLHF.

This sequence joins TRBV4-2 and TRBJ1-4; 7 nucleotides line up with TRBD1. Trimming took 7 bases from V and 8 from J; bases not matched to a gene: 13. The CDR3 extends over 15 amino acids. Germline V gene lookup returns CDR1 LGHNA and CDR2 YNFKEQ. The DNA of the CDR3 is TGTGCCAGCAACCCGACAGGGACTTTGGAGGAAAAACTGTTTTTT. It encodes CASNPTGTLEEKLFF.

This chain joins TRBV13 and TRBJ2-1; D not certain. Trimming shortened V by 5 bases and J by 10 bases, and 15 bases separated the two germline ends. CDR1 is PRHDT, CDR2 FYEKMQ, per germline (reference sequence). This CDR3 is 13 amino acids long. Written as DNA, the CDR3 is TGTGCCAGCAGCATAGATACAGTACGAGAGCAGTTCTTC. Translation: CASSIDTVREQFF.

This chain joins TRBV5-6 and TRBJ2-7, with D perhaps matching TRBD2 (6 bases). Per germline, CDR1 SGHDT and CDR2 YYEEEE. V lost 1 base and J 4 bases, leaving 12 bases between the germline ends. This CDR3 has 14 amino acids. CDR3 region: CASSLLSGEYEQYF. CDR3 DNA: TGTGCCAGCAGCTTGCTGTCGGGGGAGTACGAGCAGTACTTC. The variable domain in full, completed from reference TRBV5-6 and TRBJ2-7, reads DAGVTQSPTHLIKTRGQQVTLRCSPKSGHDTVSWYQQALGQGPQFIFQYYEEEERQRGNFPDRFSGHQFPNYSSELNVNALLLGDSALYLCASSLLSGEYEQYFGPGTRLTVT.

This clone appeared once. The V gene is TRBV19, the J gene TRBJ1-5; 7 bases fit TRBD1. The V segment lost 6 bases and the J segment 7 bases; nucleotides outside the gene matches: 6. Germline CDR1 reads LNHDA; CDR2 reads SQIVND (reference sequence). The CDR3 has 13 residues. CDR3 loop: CASRQTGTQPQHF. The CDR3 nucleotides read TGTGCCAGTAGGCAGACAGGGACCCAGCCCCAGCATTTT.

This chain uses TRBV5-1 with TRBJ1-2; 9 nucleotides agree with TRBD1. Unmatched junction bases numbered 10, after V lost 4 bases and J lost 6 bases. Germline V gene lookup returns CDR1 SGHRS and CDR2 YFSETQ. This CDR3 spans 15 amino acids. The CDR3, as DNA: TGCGCCAGCAGCCCGGACAGGGGATTGGCTCATGGCTACACCTTC. Its translation: CASSPDRGLAHGYTF. The full variable domain, with the rest looked up from reference TRBV5-1 and TRBJ1-2, is KAGVTQTPRYLIKTRGQQVTLSCSPISGHRSVSWYQQTPGQGLQFLFEYFSETQRNKGNFPGRFSGRQFSNSRSEMNVSTLELGDSALYLCASSPDRGLAHGYTFGSGTRLTVV.

The J gene is TRBJ1-5, the V gene TRBV19, with a weak D call TRBD1 (6 bases). Trimming removed 4 bases at V and 1 base at J, with 14 bases between. The germline V gene has CDR1 LNHDA and CDR2 SQIVND (reference sequence). The CDR3 consists of 16 residues. The CDR3 sequence is CASSTPDRPSNQPQHF. In DNA, the CDR3 is TGTGCCAGTAGTACTCCCGACAGGCCGAGCAATCAGCCCCAGCATTTT.

The chain combines TRBV6-1 with TRBJ2-7; 9 bases agree with TRBD1. With V trimmed by 3 bases and J by 2 bases, 5 bases remained unmatched. Germline V gene lookup returns CDR1 MNHNS and CDR2 SASEGT. The length of the CDR3 is 15 residues. CDR3 in amino acids: CASSEWDRATYEQYF. The DNA for the CDR3 is TGTGCCAGCAGTGAGTGGGACAGGGCTACCTACGAGCAGTACTTC.

Only one count was recorded for this clone. The J gene is TRBJ2-5, the V gene TRBV5-1, with TRBD2 identical over 14 bases. V lost 7 bases and J lost 5; bases outside the gene matches: 16. Germline CDR1 SGHRS, CDR2 YFSETQ. The CDR3 length is 18 residues. The CDR3 loop is CASQPGGLAGGEGETQYF. CDR3 bases: TGCGCCAGCCAGCCAGGAGGACTAGCGGGGGGAGAGGGGGAGACCCAGTACTTC.

This sequence joins TRBV4-1 and TRBJ2-3, with D possibly TRBD1 on 6 matching bases. Germline lookup yields CDR1 MGHRA and CDR2 YSYEKL. The CDR3 extends over 17 amino acids. V was clipped by 0 bases and J by 0 bases, with 13 bases between them. This CDR3 reads CASSQDKRTVSTDTQYF. The CDR3 DNA reads as TGCGCCAGCAGCCAAGATAAAAGGACAGTTAGCACAGATACGCAGTATTTT.

This chain connects TRBV10-2 to TRBJ2-5; D possibly corresponds to TRBD1 (5 bases). Trimming left V 4 bases short and J 5 bases short, with 14 bases between. The V gene's germline CDR1 is WSHSY and CDR2 SAAADI. CDR3 length equals 14 residues. The CDR3 DNA follows: TGCGCCAGCAGTGTGGGGCGTCTAGGGGAGACCCAGTACTTC. It encodes CASSVGRLGETQYF.

The V call is TRBV4-2, the J call TRBJ1-4; the D gene is possibly TRBD1 (5 bases). Germline V gene lookup returns CDR1 LGHNA and CDR2 YNFKEQ. V was shortened by 2 bases and J by 4 bases, with 8 bases between the two germline ends. The CDR3 has 14 residues. The CDR3: CASSQQGDNEKLFF. The CDR3 DNA sequence: TGTGCCAGCAGCCAACAGGGTGATAATGAAAAACTGTTTTTT.

This CDR3 reads CASTQLATGELFF. CDR3 coding DNA: TGTGCCAGCACTCAATTGGCCACCGGGGAGCTGTTTTTT. V usage is TRBV3-1 (or the pseudogene TRBV3-2) and J usage is TRBJ2-2; D call uncertain. Germline assignment: CDR1 LGHDT and CDR2 YNNKEL (reference sequence). The CDR3 runs to 13 residues. The germline V and J ends were trimmed by 7 bases and 4 bases, with 10 bases remaining between them.

This clone was found once. This chain uses TRBV19 with TRBJ1-2, with D unresolved. The CDR3 loop spans 16 amino acids. Looked up from germline, CDR1 is LNHDA and CDR2 is SQIVND (reference sequence). V gave up 4 bases and J gave up 0 bases, with 15 bases separating them. CDR3 DNA: TGTGCCAGTAGTACCACCCTGAGGGCAACTAACTATGGCTACACCTTC. It translates to CASSTTLRATNYGYTF.

The chain links TRBV27 to TRBJ1-5; 7 nucleotides line up with TRBD1. Trimming cost V 6 bases and J 1 base; bases outside gene matches: 3. From germline, CDR1 is MNHEY and CDR2 SMNVEV (reference sequence). The CDR3 extends over 14 amino acids. Here the CDR3 DNA reads TGTGCCAGCAGAACGACAGGGAGCAATCAGCCCCAGCATTTT. Residues: CASRTTGSNQPQHF.